This T cell receptor (beta chain) was obtained from a study of T-cell reconstitution after alpha-beta-depleted transplantation in children. General observations from the study: In patients about two months after transplant, alpha-beta T cells reportedly arose from several hundred expanded graft clones. Some patients' high day-60 TCRbeta diversity was traced to surviving recipient T cells and thymic progenitors. Newly produced T cells mostly provided counts and TCRbeta diversity after one year, as hyperexpanded clones declined.

To note about this clonotype: The target antigen is unknown. Without the conserved terminal phenylalanine or tryptophan, this CDR3 likely stems from a read error.

This CDR3 is built from 17 residues. Germline lookup yields CDR1 MNHEY and CDR2 SMNVEV (reference sequence). A library of TCRbeta sequences, prepared with unique molecular identifiers, was generated. A single record per CDR3 protein comes from TCRdb applying MiXCR to the PCR reads. This table has 350,000 to 500,000 distinct CDR3 sequences, about 40% appearing once. The chain combines TRBV27 with TRBJ2-1; unclear D gene. The sequence was collected from a girl aged 2 to 10 with aplastic anemia, due to receive a stem cell transplant. The sequencing here drew on PBMCs, taken before TCRalphabeta/CD19-depleted stem cell transplant. The CDR3, as DNA: TGTGCCAACAGTTTACCGGCCAGCGCTAGCTCCTACAATGAGCAGTTCGTC. Translated: CANSLPASASSYNEQFV.